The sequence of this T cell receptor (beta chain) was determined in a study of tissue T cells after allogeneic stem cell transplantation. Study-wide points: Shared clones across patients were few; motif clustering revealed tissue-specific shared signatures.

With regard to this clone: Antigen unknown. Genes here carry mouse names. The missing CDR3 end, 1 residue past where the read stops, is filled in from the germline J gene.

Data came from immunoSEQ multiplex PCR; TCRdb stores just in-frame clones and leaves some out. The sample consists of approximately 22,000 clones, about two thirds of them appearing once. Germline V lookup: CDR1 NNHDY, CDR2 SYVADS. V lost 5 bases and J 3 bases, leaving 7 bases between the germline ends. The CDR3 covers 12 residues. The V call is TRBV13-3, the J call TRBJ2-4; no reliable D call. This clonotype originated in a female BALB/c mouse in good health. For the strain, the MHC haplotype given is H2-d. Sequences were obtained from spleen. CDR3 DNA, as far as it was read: TGTGCCAGCAGATCCGGGCAAAACACCTTGTAC. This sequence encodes CASRSGQNTLY. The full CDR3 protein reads CASRSGQNTLYF.